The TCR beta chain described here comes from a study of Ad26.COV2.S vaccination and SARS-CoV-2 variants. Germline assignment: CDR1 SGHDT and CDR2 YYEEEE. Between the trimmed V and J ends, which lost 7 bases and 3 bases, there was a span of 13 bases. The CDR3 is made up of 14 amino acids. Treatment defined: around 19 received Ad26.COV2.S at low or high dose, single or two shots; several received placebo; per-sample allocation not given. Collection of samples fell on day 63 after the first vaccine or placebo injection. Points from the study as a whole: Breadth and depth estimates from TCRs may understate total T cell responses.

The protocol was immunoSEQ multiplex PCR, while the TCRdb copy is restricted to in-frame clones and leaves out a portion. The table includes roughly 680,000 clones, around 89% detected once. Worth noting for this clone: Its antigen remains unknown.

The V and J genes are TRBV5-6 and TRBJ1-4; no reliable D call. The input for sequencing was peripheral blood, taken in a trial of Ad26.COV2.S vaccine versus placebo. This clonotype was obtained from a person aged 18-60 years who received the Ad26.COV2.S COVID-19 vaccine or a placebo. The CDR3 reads CASQKGLPNEKLFF. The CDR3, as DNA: TGTGCCAGCCAAAAAGGGCTCCCTAATGAAAAACTGTTTTTT.